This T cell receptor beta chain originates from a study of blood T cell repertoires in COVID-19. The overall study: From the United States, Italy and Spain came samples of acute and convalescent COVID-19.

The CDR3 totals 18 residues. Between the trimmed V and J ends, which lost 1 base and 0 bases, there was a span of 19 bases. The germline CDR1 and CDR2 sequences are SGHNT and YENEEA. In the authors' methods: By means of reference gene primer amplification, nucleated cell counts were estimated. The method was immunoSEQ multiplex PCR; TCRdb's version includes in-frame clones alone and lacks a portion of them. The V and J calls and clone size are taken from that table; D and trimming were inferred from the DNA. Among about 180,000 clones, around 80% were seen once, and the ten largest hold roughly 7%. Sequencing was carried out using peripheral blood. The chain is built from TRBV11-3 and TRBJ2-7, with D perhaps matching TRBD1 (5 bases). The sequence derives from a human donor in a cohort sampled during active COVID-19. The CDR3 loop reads CASSLGQGRGRSSYEQYF. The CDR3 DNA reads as TGTGCCAGCAGCTTAGGCCAAGGTAGGGGAAGGAGCTCCTACGAGCAGTACTTC.